Below, one T cell receptor beta chain is given with its context. It has no known antigen specificity. Base quality data are lacking; no much larger clone is found one base away. Distinct nucleotide sequences in the sample also encode this CDR3. At the junction V is shortened by 3 bases and J by 2 bases, with 4 bases in between. Based on the germline V gene, the CDR1 and CDR2 sequences are MNHEY and SVGAGI. Including cysteine and phenylalanine, the CDR3 has 13 amino acids. The only DNA kept is the CDR3, 39 bases in frame from the first base. The data are from a study of cytotoxic CD8 clonotypes in ibrutinib-treated CLL (dated by TCRdb to the early 2020s). About the full investigation: The cohort included about 15 treatment-naive and about a dozen relapsed/refractory patients; about 17 were IGHV unmutated. Cryopreserved peripheral blood mononuclear cells were collected at three points: before therapy, at response, and at either sustained remission or disease progression. Longitudinal samples were obtainable from about 30% of the roughly 90 participants in the trial. Samples at response were collected after a median of roughly twelve months of treatment, with a range of about 6 to 36 months. Patients were still on ibrutinib when every remission and progressive disease sample was collected. Samples averaged approximately 260,000 productive templates and more than 85,000 productive rearrangements. Responses were partial in around 24 patients and complete in 2; after median about 63 months follow-up, roughly 15 stayed in remission and 12 progressed. What the work shows at the level of the full study, not this receptor alone: At ibrutinib response clonality went up, during sustained remission it held steady, and at progression it dropped back toward baseline. At baseline, clonality was higher than in age-matched healthy donors and showed a strong correlation with circulating CD8+ T-cell counts. Sampling times were not matched between sustained-remission and progressing patients, and lymph node repertoires were not studied. Public clonotypes were rare and either shrank or stayed stable during treatment, and the rise in clonality at ibrutinib response reflected expansion of private clonotypes.

The intended sense of this specimen's time point label: approximately eleven months on ibrutinib. Approximately 2 micrograms of genomic DNA were extracted from cryopreserved PBMCs for TCR beta library preparation. High-throughput TCR beta sequencing was performed on longitudinal blood samples from CLL patients receiving ibrutinib monotherapy. The patients took part in an open-label, single-center phase 2 trial of ibrutinib monotherapy. A MiSeq instrument was used for deep resolution sequencing, which targeted depths ranging from 1 in 1 million up to 1 in 200,000 T cells, with coverage averaging 10x for each clonotype. The immunoSEQ hsTCRB Kit was used to generate the TCR beta libraries. Regarding the original processing steps: ImmunoSEQ Data Assistant and ImmunoSEQ Analyzer were used for data analysis, and V, D and J genes were assigned according to IMGT definitions. Clonality, with values ranging from 0 to 1, was calculated as one minus the normalized Shannon entropy of productive rearrangement frequencies. Only overrepresented clonotypes making up at least 0.05% of each patient's repertoire were included in the public clonotype analysis. Approximately 14 age-matched healthy donor repertoires from immuneACCESS were used as controls for clonality. TCRdb retrieved this table from immuneACCESS and kept in-frame rearrangements only. Not all clones are present; in checked studies, unresolved V genes account for under half, and no reason is known for the remainder. V, J and clone size were drawn from that table, and D and trimming were deduced from the DNA. This sample gives hundreds of thousands of clones in total; over 65% of them show up just once. The ten top clones hold around 5.9% of the sample.

The TCR sequence derives from a human donor with chronic lymphocytic leukemia. The chain links TRBV6-5 with TRBJ2-2; the D gene identity is not certain. The sequencing here drew on PBMCs, taken after 12 months of ibrutinib treatment. This receptor has the CDR3 CASSYSNTGELFF. Read as DNA, the sequence is TGTGCCAGCAGTTATAGTAACACCGGGGAGCTGTTTTTT.